The rows below give T cell receptor beta chains drawn from one sample of a study of shared clonotypes between healthy human individuals. Assay: immunoSEQ multiplex PCR; the TCRdb copy retains only in-frame clones and omits some. The sample carries 300,000 to 400,000 clones, more than 75% recorded once. Sequencing used memory CD8+ T cells sorted from blood. The source is a young man in good health. CDR3s include the opening cysteine and the closing phenylalanine or tryptophan. Each record gives: CDR3 length, V gene, D gene, clone size, J gene, CDR3 DNA, CDR3 protein. A D gene is named only where the DNA matches it firmly. Clone size is given for some rows only: seen once, a few or many times, or a class if the clone is expanded.

length: 14; V: TRBV7-9; D: -; size: -; J: TRBJ2-5; DNA: TGTGCCAGCAGCTTAGGGCTAGATGGGGAGACCCAGTACTTC; CDR3: CASSLGLDGETQYF
length: 16; V: TRBV7-9; D: -; size: -; J: TRBJ2-7; DNA: TGTGCCAGCAGCTTAGATCGCCGGGGGAGCTCCTACGAGCAGTACTTC; CDR3: CASSLDRRGSSYEQYF
length: 11; V: TRBV7-9; D: -; size: -; J: TRBJ2-3; DNA: TGTGCCAGCGGAGGGGAAGATACGCAGTATTTT; CDR3: CASGGEDTQYF
length: 14; V: TRBV10-2; D: -; size: -; J: TRBJ1-1; DNA: TGCGCCAGCAGTGAACAGTACCCAGGGTCTGAAGCTTTCTTT; CDR3: CASSEQYPGSEAFF
length: 15; V: TRBV4-1; D: -; size: -; J: TRBJ2-7; DNA: TGCGCCAGCAGCCCCAGGGCTCTAGCTGACTACGAGCAGTACTTC; CDR3: CASSPRALADYEQYF
length: 15; V: TRBV27; D: -; size: -; J: TRBJ2-7; DNA: TGTGCCAGCAGCCCCACGGCCACTAGCCGGTTCGAGCAGTACTTC; CDR3: CASSPTATSRFEQYF
length: 11; V: TRBV20-1; D: -; size: -; J: TRBJ1-1; DNA: TGCAGTGCGTCGGCACACACTGAAGCTTTCTTT; CDR3: CSASAHTEAFF
length: 14; V: TRBV10-2; D: -; size: -; J: TRBJ1-5; DNA: TGCGCCAGCTACGACGTATATAGCAATCAGCCCCAGCATTTT; CDR3: CASYDVYSNQPQHF
length: 15; V: TRBV9; D: -; size: -; J: TRBJ1-5; DNA: TGTGCCAGCAGCAGAGGACGGTATAGCAATCAGCCCCAGCATTTT; CDR3: CASSRGRYSNQPQHF
length: 14; V: TRBV7-9; D: -; size: -; J: TRBJ1-4; DNA: TGTGCCAGCAGCCAAGGGGGTTGGAATGAAAAACTGTTTTTT; CDR3: CASSQGGWNEKLFF
length: 13; V: TRBV9; D: -; size: -; J: TRBJ2-3; DNA: TGTGCCAGCAGCCTCCTCCCACCAGATACGCAGTATTTT; CDR3: CASSLLPPDTQYF
length: 13; V: TRBV11-2; D: -; size: -; J: TRBJ2-5; DNA: TGTGCCAGCAGCTTAGTAGGTGAAGAGACCCAGTACTTC; CDR3: CASSLVGEETQYF
length: 19; V: TRBV2; D: TRBD1; size: -; J: TRBJ1-2; DNA: TGTGCCAGCAGTGACAATTTGGGGACAGGGTCCATTTTAAACTATGGCTACACCTTC; CDR3: CASSDNLGTGSILNYGYTF
length: 18; V: TRBV5-1; D: -; size: -; J: TRBJ2-1; DNA: TGCGCCAGCAGCTTTAAAAGGTGGGCCTGGGGCTCCTACAATGAGCAGTTCTTC; CDR3: CASSFKRWAWGSYNEQFF
length: 15; V: TRBV30; D: -; size: -; J: TRBJ2-7; DNA: TGTGCCTGGAGTGGACCGAGGGACGGATCCTACGAGCAGTACTTC; CDR3: CAWSGPRDGSYEQYF
length: 13; V: TRBV7-6; D: -; size: -; J: TRBJ2-7; DNA: TGTGCCAGCAGCCCCTCCTTCTCAGGCGAGCAGTACTTC; CDR3: CASSPSFSGEQYF
length: 14; V: TRBV5-6; D: -; size: -; J: TRBJ2-5; DNA: TGTGCCAGCACCTTCATCGGGGTTTTAGAGACCCAGTACTTC; CDR3: CASTFIGVLETQYF
length: 14; V: TRBV4-1; D: -; size: once; J: TRBJ2-7; DNA: TGCGCCAGCAGCCGGGGCAAAGACGGATCCGAGCAGTACTTC; CDR3: CASSRGKDGSEQYF
length: 17; V: TRBV4-1; D: TRBD1; size: -; J: TRBJ1-2; DNA: TGCGCCAGCAGCCAAGGGGACAGGGGGCCAGCTAACTATGGCTACACCTTC; CDR3: CASSQGDRGPANYGYTF
length: 17; V: TRBV13; D: TRBD1; size: -; J: TRBJ1-1; DNA: TGTGCCAGCAGCTTACTAGGGGGACAGAAATTAAACACTGAAGCTTTCTTT; CDR3: CASSLLGGQKLNTEAFF
length: 16; V: TRBV5-6; D: TRBD2; size: -; J: TRBJ2-7; DNA: TGTGCCAGCAGCCCAAGTCCCGGGACTAGCCCCTACGAGCAGTACTTC; CDR3: CASSPSPGTSPYEQYF
length: 15; V: TRBV9; D: TRBD2; size: -; J: TRBJ2-3; DNA: TGTGCCAGCAGCGCAGCGGGGGGAAGCACAGATACGCAGTATTTT; CDR3: CASSAAGGSTDTQYF
length: 13; V: TRBV9; D: -; size: -; J: TRBJ2-7; DNA: TGTGCCAGCAGCGTATCAGACTCCTACGAGCAGTACTTC; CDR3: CASSVSDSYEQYF
length: 15; V: TRBV2; D: -; size: -; J: TRBJ2-7; DNA: TGTGCCAGCAGTCCAACGGGGGAGACTTCCTACGAGCAGTACTTC; CDR3: CASSPTGETSYEQYF
length: 13; V: TRBV6-1; D: -; size: -; J: TRBJ2-7; DNA: TGTGCCAGCGATGGGACCGATTTTTACGAGCAGTACTTC; CDR3: CASDGTDFYEQYF
length: 13; V: TRBV28; D: -; size: -; J: TRBJ1-2; DNA: TGTGCCAGCATGGTGAGGATTAACTATGGCTACACCTTC; CDR3: CASMVRINYGYTF
length: 12; V: TRBV6-5; D: -; size: once; J: TRBJ2-7; DNA: TGTGCCAGCAGTGGTCCGTATTACGAGCAGTACTTC; CDR3: CASSGPYYEQYF
length: 14; V: TRBV27; D: -; size: -; J: TRBJ2-7; DNA: TGTGCCAGCAGGTTGACTATGTCCCTATCCGAGCAGTACTTC; CDR3: CASRLTMSLSEQYF
length: 17; V: TRBV14; D: -; size: -; J: TRBJ1-6; DNA: TGTGCCAGCAGCCAAGAAGGAACGCAATACCATAATTCACCCCTCCACTTT; CDR3: CASSQEGTQYHNSPLHF
length: 15; V: TRBV13; D: -; size: -; J: TRBJ2-5; DNA: TGTGCCGGGTCCAGACAGGGAGTGAGCGGGGAGACCCAGTACTTC; CDR3: CAGSRQGVSGETQYF
length: 15; V: TRBV28; D: TRBD1; size: -; J: TRBJ1-5; DNA: TGTGCCAGCAGTAGCGGAACAGGGGGAAATCAGCCCCAGCATTTT; CDR3: CASSSGTGGNQPQHF
length: 12; V: TRBV5-6; D: -; size: -; J: TRBJ2-7; DNA: TGTGCCAGCAGCTGGGCAGGCTACGAGCAGTACTTC; CDR3: CASSWAGYEQYF
length: 15; V: TRBV2; D: TRBD2; size: -; J: TRBJ2-3; DNA: TGTGCCAGCAGTGCCAGCGGGAGTAGCACAGATACGCAGTATTTT; CDR3: CASSASGSSTDTQYF
length: 13; V: TRBV29-1; D: -; size: -; J: TRBJ2-1; DNA: TGCAGCTGTAGCGGAAGCTCCTACAATGAGCAGTTCTTC; CDR3: CSCSGSSYNEQFF
length: 13; V: TRBV5-1; D: TRBD1; size: -; J: TRBJ1-1; DNA: TGCGCCAGCAGCTGGCGACAGGGAACTGAAGCTTTCTTT; CDR3: CASSWRQGTEAFF
length: 13; V: TRBV30; D: -; size: -; J: TRBJ1-2; DNA: TGTGCCTGGGCCTGGGGGTTTTTCTATGGCTACACCTTC; CDR3: CAWAWGFFYGYTF
length: 16; V: TRBV11-2; D: -; size: -; J: TRBJ1-2; DNA: TGTGCCAGCAGCTCCGGACAGTTTAAGATTAACTATGGCTACACCTTC; CDR3: CASSSGQFKINYGYTF
length: 14; V: TRBV5-5; D: -; size: -; J: TRBJ2-7; DNA: TGTGCCAGCAGCTTGTCCAGGGGCTCCTACGAGCAGTACTTC; CDR3: CASSLSRGSYEQYF
length: 16; V: TRBV13; D: -; size: -; J: TRBJ2-7; DNA: TGTGCCAGCAGTTCAAAGTCGGGGACGGATCCCTACGAGCAGTACTTC; CDR3: CASSSKSGTDPYEQYF
length: 15; V: TRBV4-3; D: -; size: -; J: TRBJ2-3; DNA: TGCGCCAGCAGCCAAGATGAAGACCTCACAGATACGCAGTATTTT; CDR3: CASSQDEDLTDTQYF
length: 12; V: TRBV7-9; D: -; size: -; J: TRBJ1-6; DNA: TGTGCCAGCAGCTCAGGGCTTTCACCCCTCCACTTT; CDR3: CASSSGLSPLHF
length: 14; V: TRBV6-5; D: -; size: -; J: TRBJ2-7; DNA: TGTGCCAGCAGTTACCGGACAACCTACTACGAGCAGTACTTC; CDR3: CASSYRTTYYEQYF